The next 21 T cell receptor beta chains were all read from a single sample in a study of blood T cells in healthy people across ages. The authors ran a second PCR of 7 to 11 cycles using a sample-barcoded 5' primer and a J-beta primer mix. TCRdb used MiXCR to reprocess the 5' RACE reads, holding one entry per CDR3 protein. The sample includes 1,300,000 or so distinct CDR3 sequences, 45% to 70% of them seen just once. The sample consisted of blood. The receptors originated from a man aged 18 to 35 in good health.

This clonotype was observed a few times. CDR3: CASSEGLGNEQFF. DNA for the CDR3: TGTGCCAGCAGTGAAGGGCTGGGCAATGAGCAGTTCTTC. The V call is TRBV2, the J call TRBJ2-1; D is unresolved. Trimming cost V 1 base and J 6 bases, with 7 bases left between them. The germline gives CDR1 SNHLY, CDR2 FYNNEI. This CDR3 is built from 13 residues.

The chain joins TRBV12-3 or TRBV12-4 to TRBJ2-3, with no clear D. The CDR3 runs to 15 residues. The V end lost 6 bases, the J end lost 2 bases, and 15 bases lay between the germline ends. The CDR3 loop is CASSPIGGTTDTQYF. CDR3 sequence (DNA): TGTGCCAGCAGCCCAATAGGCGGAACCACAGATACGCAGTATTTT.

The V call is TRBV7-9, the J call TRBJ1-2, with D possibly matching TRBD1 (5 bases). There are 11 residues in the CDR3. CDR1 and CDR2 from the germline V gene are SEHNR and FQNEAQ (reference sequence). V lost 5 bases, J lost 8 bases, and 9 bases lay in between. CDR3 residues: CASSDQGGYTF. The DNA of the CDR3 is TGTGCCAGCAGCGATCAGGGCGGCTACACCTTC.

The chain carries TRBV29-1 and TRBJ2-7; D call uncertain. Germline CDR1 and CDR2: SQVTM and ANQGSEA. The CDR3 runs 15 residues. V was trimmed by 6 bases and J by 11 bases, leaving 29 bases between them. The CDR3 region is CSVSPVRGIQETKYF. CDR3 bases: TGCAGCGTCTCCCCGGTACGTGGGATTCAAGAGACCAAGTACTTC.

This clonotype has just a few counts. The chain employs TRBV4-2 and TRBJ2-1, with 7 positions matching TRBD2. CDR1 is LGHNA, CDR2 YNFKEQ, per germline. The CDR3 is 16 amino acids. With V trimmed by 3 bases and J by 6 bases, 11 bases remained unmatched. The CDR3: CASSQEAGTGSNEQFF. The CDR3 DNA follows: TGTGCCAGCAGCCAGGAAGCGGGGACGGGTAGCAATGAGCAGTTCTTC.

CDR3 sequence (DNA): TGTGCCAGCAGCTTAGCTAGGGCTTATTACAATGAGCAGTTCTTC. It is translated as CASSLARAYYNEQFF. This chain joins TRBV7-2 and TRBJ2-1, with no clear D. Between the trimmed V and J ends, which lost 0 bases and 4 bases, there was a span of 10 bases. The CDR3 is made up of 15 amino acids. Germline V gene lookup returns CDR1 SGHTA and CDR2 FQGNSA.

The CDR3 DNA follows: TGTGCGTGCAGCCCCGGGACGACCCAGTACTTC. It specifies CACSPGTTQYF. The chain combines TRBV5-5 with TRBJ2-5, with D possibly called TRBD1 or TRBD2 (5 bases each). The CDR3 has 11 residues. From germline, CDR1 is SGHKS and CDR2 YYEKEE (reference sequence).

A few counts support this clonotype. The CDR3 here is CSASGRYQETQYF. DNA for the CDR3: TGCAGTGCAAGCGGACGCTACCAAGAGACCCAGTACTTC. V usage is TRBV20-1 and J usage is TRBJ2-5; a weak D match, TRBD2 (5 bases). The CDR3 is made up of 13 amino acids. Germline V lookup: CDR1 DFQATT, CDR2 SNEGSKA (reference sequence). The V end lost 6 bases, the J end lost 0 bases, and 11 bases lay between the germline ends.

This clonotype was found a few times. As DNA, the CDR3 is TGCGCCAGCAGCCCAGGACAGGGGAGCACTGAAGCTTTCTTT. This translates into CASSPGQGSTEAFF. The chain joins TRBV5-1 to TRBJ1-1, with 9 bases that match TRBD1. J was trimmed by 4 bases and V by 4 bases; bases with no gene match: 5. CDR1 and CDR2 (germline): SGHRS, YFSETQ. This CDR3 is built from 14 residues.

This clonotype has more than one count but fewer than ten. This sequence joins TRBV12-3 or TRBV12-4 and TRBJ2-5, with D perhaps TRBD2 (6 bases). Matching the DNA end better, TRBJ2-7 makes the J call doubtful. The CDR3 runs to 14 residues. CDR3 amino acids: CASSPGTDRYEQYF. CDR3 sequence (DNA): TGTGCCAGCAGTCCCGGGACTGACCGATACGAGCAGTACTTC.

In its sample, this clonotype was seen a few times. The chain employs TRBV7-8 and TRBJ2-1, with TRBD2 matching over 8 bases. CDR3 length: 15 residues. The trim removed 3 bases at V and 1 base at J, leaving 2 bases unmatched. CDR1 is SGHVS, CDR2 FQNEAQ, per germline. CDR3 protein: CASSFSGESYNEQFF. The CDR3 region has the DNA TGTGCCAGCAGCTTTAGCGGGGAGTCCTACAATGAGCAGTTCTTC.

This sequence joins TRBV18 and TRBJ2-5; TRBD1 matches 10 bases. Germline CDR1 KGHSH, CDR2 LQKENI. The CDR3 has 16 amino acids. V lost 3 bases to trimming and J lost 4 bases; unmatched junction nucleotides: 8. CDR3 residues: CASSPIRTGGRETQYF. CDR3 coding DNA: TGTGCCAGCTCACCCATCAGGACAGGGGGAAGAGAGACCCAGTACTTC.

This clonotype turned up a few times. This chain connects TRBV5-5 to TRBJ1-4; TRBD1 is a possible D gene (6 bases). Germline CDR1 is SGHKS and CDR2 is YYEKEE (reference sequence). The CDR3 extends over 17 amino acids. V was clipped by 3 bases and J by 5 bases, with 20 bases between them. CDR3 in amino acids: CASSWTGTSVGNEKLFF. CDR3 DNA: TGTGCCAGCAGCTGGACCGGGACATCGGTTGGCAATGAAAAACTGTTTTTT. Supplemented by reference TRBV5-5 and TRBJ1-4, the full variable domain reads DAGVTQSPTHLIKTRGQQVTLRCSPISGHKSVSWYQQVLGQGPQFIFQYYEKEERGRGNFPDRFSARQFPNYSSELNVNALLLGDSALYLCASSWTGTSVGNEKLFFGSGTQLSVL.

CDR3 coding DNA: TGCGCCAGCAGCCAAGTCCAGCGGGGGCCGTACGAGCAGTACTTC. Protein: CASSQVQRGPYEQYF. The chain uses TRBV4-1 and TRBJ2-7, with TRBD2 matching over 8 bases. From germline, CDR1 is MGHRA and CDR2 YSYEKL. The CDR3 extends over 15 amino acids. V lost 1 base and J lost 4; bases outside the gene matches: 6.

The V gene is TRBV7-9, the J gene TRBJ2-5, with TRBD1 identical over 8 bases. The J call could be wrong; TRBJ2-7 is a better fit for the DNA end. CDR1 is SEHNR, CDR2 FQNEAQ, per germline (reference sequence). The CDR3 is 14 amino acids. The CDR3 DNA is TGTGCCAGCAGCACGGACAGGGCTTTGTACGAGCAGTACTTC. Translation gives CASSTDRALYEQYF.

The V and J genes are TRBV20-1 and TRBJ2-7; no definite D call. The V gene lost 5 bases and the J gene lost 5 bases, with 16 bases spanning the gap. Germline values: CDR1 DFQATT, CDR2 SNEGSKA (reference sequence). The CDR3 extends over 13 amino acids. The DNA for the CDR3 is TGCAGTGCTCCAGGCCGGCCCCCGGACGAGCAGTACTTC. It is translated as CSAPGRPPDEQYF.

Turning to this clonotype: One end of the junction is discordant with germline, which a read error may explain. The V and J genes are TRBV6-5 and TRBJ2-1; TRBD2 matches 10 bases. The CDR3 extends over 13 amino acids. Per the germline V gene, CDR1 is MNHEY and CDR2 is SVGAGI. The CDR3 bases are TGTGCCATCAGTGGCACTAGCGGGACCGAGCAGTTCTTC. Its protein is CAISGTSGTEQFF.

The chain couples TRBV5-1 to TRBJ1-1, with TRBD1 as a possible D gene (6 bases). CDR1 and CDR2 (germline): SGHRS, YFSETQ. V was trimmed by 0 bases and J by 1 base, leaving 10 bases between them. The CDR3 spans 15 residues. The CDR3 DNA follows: TGCGCCAGCAGCTTGGTGTCAGGGGAGAACACTGAAGCTTTCTTT. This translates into CASSLVSGENTEAFF.

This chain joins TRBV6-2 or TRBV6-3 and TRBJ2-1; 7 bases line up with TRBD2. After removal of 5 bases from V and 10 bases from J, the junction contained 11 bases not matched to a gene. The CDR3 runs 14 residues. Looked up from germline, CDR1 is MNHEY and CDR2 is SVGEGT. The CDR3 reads CASSGVFPGGEQFF. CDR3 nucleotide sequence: TGTGCCAGCAGTGGGGTTTTCCCGGGGGGAGAGCAGTTCTTC.

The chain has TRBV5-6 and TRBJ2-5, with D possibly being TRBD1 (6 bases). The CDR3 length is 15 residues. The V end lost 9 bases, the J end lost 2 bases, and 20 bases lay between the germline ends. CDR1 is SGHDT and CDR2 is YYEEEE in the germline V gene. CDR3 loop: CATVRMGALQETQYF. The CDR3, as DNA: TGTGCCACCGTTCGAATGGGGGCCTTACAAGAGACCCAGTACTTC.

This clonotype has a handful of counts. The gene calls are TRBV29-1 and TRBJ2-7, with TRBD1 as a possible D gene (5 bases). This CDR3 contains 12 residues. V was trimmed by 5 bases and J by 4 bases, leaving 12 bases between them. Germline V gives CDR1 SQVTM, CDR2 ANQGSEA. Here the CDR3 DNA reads TGCAGCGTTCAGGGCGGTCCTTACGAGCAGTACTTC. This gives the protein CSVQGGPYEQYF.